These 31 T cell receptor beta chains share one sample of origin, sequenced in a study of blood T cells in healthy people across ages (dated by TCRdb to about 2015). Library preparation used 5' RACE. These reads were obtained on an Illumina HiSeq 2500. A second PCR of about 6 to 12 cycles was run with a J-beta primer mix and a sample-barcoded 5' primer. In-frame beta chains were kept once TCRdb had trimmed the public reads at Q25 with fastp and called clones with MiXCR. Identical CDR3 proteins give one entry, which carries the most common genes and DNA. The sample profile shows around 1.5 million distinct CDR3 sequences; about 40% of them were found once. Roughly 8.2% of the sample is held by the ten biggest clonotypes. The material sequenced was blood. The receptors derive from a woman between 18 and 29 years old in good health.

The V gene is TRBV3-1, the J gene TRBJ1-4; 8 nucleotides match TRBD1. This CDR3 has 15 residues. CDR1 LGHDT and CDR2 YNNKEL come from the germline V gene (reference sequence). V shed 6 bases, J shed 2 bases, and the junction held 5 bases outside the gene matches. Here the CDR3 reads CASRNQGATNEKLFF. The CDR3 DNA follows: TGTGCCAGCAGGAATCAGGGGGCTACTAATGAAAAACTGTTTTTT.

In DNA form, the CDR3 reads TGTGCCAGCAGACCCCGGACAGGGGCGGATGGCTACACCTTC. Protein product: CASRPRTGADGYTF. The V gene is TRBV27, the J gene TRBJ1-2, with 9 bases lining up with TRBD1. V dropped 6 bases and J dropped 6; count of bases not matched to a gene: 8. The CDR3 length is 14 residues. The germline CDR1 and CDR2 sequences are MNHEY and SMNVEV (reference sequence).

This chain uses TRBV27 with TRBJ1-1; D gene uncertain. Between the trimmed V and J ends, which lost 4 bases and 1 base, there was a span of 10 bases. Germline CDR1 MNHEY, CDR2 SMNVEV (reference sequence). CDR3 length equals 14 residues. Written as DNA, the CDR3 is TGTGCCAGCAGTTCGACACCTACGAACACTGAAGCTTTCTTT. Protein: CASSSTPTNTEAFF.

A single count supports this clonotype. Germline and junction disagree at one end, which may indicate a read error. V and J are TRBV7-9 and TRBJ2-7, with 7 bases fitting TRBD1. Looked up from germline, CDR1 is SEHNR and CDR2 is FQNEAQ (reference sequence). This CDR3 has 15 residues. The CDR3 region has the DNA TGTGCCGGCAGCTTAGGTGATCTTGGGACAGATGGGCAGTACTTC. It is translated as CAGSLGDLGTDGQYF.

This clonotype was seen a handful of times. This chain joins TRBV10-3 and TRBJ1-1; unclear D gene. This CDR3 region has 15 residues. Germline V gene sequence: CDR1 ENHRY, CDR2 SYGVKD. V lost 0 bases and J 1 base, leaving 9 bases between the germline ends. CDR3 coding DNA: TGTGCCATCAGTGAGTCGGTCGGAGGGAACACTGAAGCTTTCTTT. As protein: CAISESVGGNTEAFF.

The chain recombines TRBV27 with TRBJ1-2, with D unclear. V lost 8 bases and J lost 0, with 16 bases in between. Germline loops: CDR1 MNHEY, CDR2 SMNVEV (reference sequence). The CDR3 has 15 residues. CDR3 residues: CASGKGSQPNYGYTF. The CDR3 bases are TGTGCCAGCGGCAAAGGATCCCAGCCTAACTATGGCTACACCTTC.

The gene calls are TRBV15 and TRBJ1-2; the D gene is possibly TRBD1 (5 bases). Germline CDR1 is LNHNV and CDR2 is YYDKDF (reference sequence). Deletions cut 4 bases from V and 7 bases from J, with 19 bases between. The CDR3 covers 15 residues. CDR3 region: CATSKGEQGALGYTF. CDR3 in DNA: TGTGCCACCAGCAAAGGGGAACAAGGGGCGCTTGGCTACACCTTC. The full variable domain, with the rest looked up from reference TRBV15 and TRBJ1-2, is DAMVIQNPRYQVTQFGKPVTLSCSQTLNHNVMYWYQQKSSQAPKLLFHYYDKDFNNEADTPDNFQSRRPNTSFCFLDIRSPGLGDTAMYLCATSKGEQGALGYTFGSGTRLTVV.

Notes on this clonotype: The junction and the germline gene differ at one end; a read error may be behind it. The genes are TRBV28 and TRBJ2-7, with D hard to call. The CDR3 has 13 amino acids. Germline-derived CDR1 and CDR2 are MDHEN and SYDVKM. The CDR3 is CAVTRAPTYERYF. CDR3 bases: TGTGCCGTGACCCGGGCACCGACGTACGAGCGGTACTTC.

The rearrangement links TRBV9 to TRBJ2-3; 13 bases match TRBD2. The ends lost 3 bases at V and 1 base at J; junction bases unmatched: 2. Per the germline V gene, CDR1 is SGDLS and CDR2 is YYNGEE. The CDR3 contains 16 residues. DNA of the CDR3: TGTGCCAGCAGCGCGGGACTAGCGGGACGCACAGATACGCAGTATTTT. Its protein is CASSAGLAGRTDTQYF.

The genes are TRBV20-1 and TRBJ2-1; D call uncertain. The closer fit of TRBJ2-7 to the DNA end suggests the J call may be wrong. The CDR3 has 16 amino acids. The germline V gene encodes CDR1 DFQATT and CDR2 SNEGSKA (reference sequence). CDR3 region: CSAKLWAASSYNEQYF. CDR3 nucleotides: TGCAGTGCTAAACTGTGGGCAGCGAGCTCCTACAATGAGCAGTACTTC.

The chain uses TRBV3-1 and TRBJ1-1; the D gene is possibly TRBD1 (6 bases). V was shortened by 4 bases and J by 5 bases, with 17 bases between the two germline ends. This CDR3 contains 15 residues. Germline V gene data show CDR1 as LGHDT and CDR2 as YNNKEL (reference sequence). The CDR3 reads CASSLGGGVATEAFF. DNA of the CDR3: TGTGCCAGCAGCCTGGGGGGGGGCGTCGCTACTGAAGCTTTCTTT. The entire variable domain, with the rest obtained from reference TRBV3-1 and TRBJ1-1, is as follows: DTAVSQTPKYLVTQMGNDKSIKCEQNLGHDTMYWYKQDSKKFLKIMFSYNNKELIINETVPNRFSPKSPDKAHLNLHINSLELGDSAVYFCASSLGGGVATEAFFGQGTRLTVV.

This chain connects TRBV20-1 to TRBJ1-2; D is undetermined. The CDR3 is 11 amino acids. Germline CDR1 is DFQATT and CDR2 is SNEGSKA (reference sequence). Trimming took 6 bases from V and 7 from J, leaving 12 bases between them. CDR3 sequence (DNA): TGCAGTGCAAAAGGGTCGGCTGGCTACACCTTC. This gives the protein CSAKGSAGYTF.

This chain uses TRBV18 with TRBJ2-7, with D perhaps being TRBD1 or TRBD2 (5 bases each). Germline V lookup: CDR1 KGHSH, CDR2 LQKENI. CDR3 length equals 16 residues. The ends were cut back, 0 bases at V and 3 bases at J, with 15 bases in the middle. The CDR3 DNA sequence: TGTGCCAGCTCACCACCGACACGGGGCAGCTACTACGAGCAGTACTTC. It translates to CASSPPTRGSYYEQYF. The full variable domain, completed using reference TRBV18 and TRBJ2-7, is NAGVMQNPRHLVRRRGQEARLRCSPMKGHSHVYWYRQLPEEGLKFMVYLQKENIIDESGMPKERFSAEFPKEGPSILRIQQVVRGDSAAYFCASSPPTRGSYYEQYFGPGTRLTVT.

The gene calls are TRBV9 and TRBJ1-2; D remains unclear. CDR3 length: 13 residues. Germline V lookup: CDR1 SGDLS, CDR2 YYNGEE. The V and J ends lost 4 bases and 2 bases respectively, with 9 bases between them. Here the CDR3 reads CASSPYWNYGYTF. The CDR3 DNA is TGTGCCAGCAGCCCTTATTGGAACTATGGCTACACCTTC.

This chain uses TRBV5-1 with TRBJ2-1, with TRBD2 matching over 12 bases. The germline gives CDR1 SGHRS, CDR2 YFSETQ. The CDR3 is 15 residues long. Unmatched junction bases numbered 5, after V lost 6 bases and J lost 4 bases. The CDR3 loop is CASNQGLAGYNEQFF. CDR3 coding DNA: TGCGCCAGCAACCAGGGACTAGCGGGTTACAATGAGCAGTTCTTC.

This rearrangement joins TRBV7-9 to TRBJ1-4, with D uncertain. CDR1 SEHNR and CDR2 FQNEAQ come from the germline V gene (reference sequence). CDR3 size: 16 residues. Trimming cost V 5 bases and J 8 bases, with 21 bases left between them. CDR3: CASSGPSVSMGEKLFF. CDR3 coding DNA: TGTGCCAGCAGCGGACCCAGTGTTTCAATGGGGGAAAAACTGTTTTTT. The complete variable domain, with remaining parts taken from reference TRBV7-9 and TRBJ1-4, reads DTGVSQNPRHKITKRGQNVTFRCDPISEHNRLYWYRQTLGQGPEFLTYFQNEAQLEKSRLLSDRFSAERPKGSFSTLEIQRTEQGDSAMYLCASSGPSVSMGEKLFFGSGTQLSVL.

This clonotype appeared a single time. The chain joins TRBV4-1 to TRBJ1-6; D perhaps matches TRBD1 (6 bases). The CDR3 length is 16 residues. V lost 2 bases, J lost 5 bases, and 13 bases lay in between. The germline V gene encodes CDR1 MGHRA and CDR2 YSYEKL. The CDR3 protein is CASSQNRETHNSPLHF. The CDR3 DNA follows: TGCGCCAGCAGCCAAAACAGGGAAACCCATAATTCACCCCTCCACTTT.

In this sample, this clonotype turned up a few times. This chain links TRBV4-1 with TRBJ2-7, with D perhaps given as TRBD1 or TRBD2 (5 bases each). V lost 3 bases to trimming and J lost 4 bases, with 13 bases between them. CDR3 length: 14 residues. CDR1 is MGHRA, CDR2 YSYEKL, per germline. This chain's CDR3 is CASSHDLGEYEQYF. CDR3 coding DNA: TGCGCCAGCAGCCATGATTTGGGGGAGTACGAGCAGTACTTC.

The chain has TRBV27 and TRBJ2-7; TRBD1 aligns across 7 bases. The CDR3 has 14 residues. Looked up from germline, CDR1 is MNHEY and CDR2 is SMNVEV (reference sequence). Unmatched junction bases numbered 7, after V lost 6 bases and J lost 2 bases. The CDR3, as DNA: TGTGCCAGCAGCCCCGGGACAGATGCCTACGAGCAGTACTTC. Its translation: CASSPGTDAYEQYF.

This clonotype was recorded once. An end of the junction differs from the germline gene, which may be a read error. The chain joins TRBV9 to TRBJ1-1; D remains unclear. CDR3 size: 14 residues. CDR1 is SGDLS and CDR2 is YYNGEE in the germline V gene. The CDR3 protein is CANSLEGWNTEAFF. As DNA, the CDR3 is TGTGCCAACAGCCTTGAAGGGTGGAACACTGAAGCTTTCTTT.

The rearrangement joins TRBV7-6 to TRBJ2-1; TRBD1 matches 12 bases. The CDR3 runs 16 residues. The V and J ends lost 5 bases and 3 bases, in that order; junction bases with no gene match: 5. Germline assignment: CDR1 SGHVS and CDR2 FNYEAQ. CDR3 in DNA: TGTGCCAGCAGCCGGGACAGGGGGCTTGTCTACAATGAGCAGTTCTTC. This sequence encodes CASSRDRGLVYNEQFF.

The chain has TRBV12-3 or TRBV12-4 and TRBJ2-4, with D perhaps matching TRBD2 (6 bases). Matching the DNA end better, TRBJ2-7 makes the J call doubtful. This CDR3 has 14 residues. This CDR3 is CASSTTWGGYEQYF. In DNA form, the CDR3 reads TGTGCCAGCAGTACAACATGGGGAGGTTACGAGCAGTACTTC.

As concerns this clonotype: A read error likely explains this, since a far larger clone differs by one base. The chain links TRBV6-5 to TRBJ2-2; D remains ambiguous. The CDR3 contains 12 residues. Germline CDR1 and CDR2: MNHEY and SVGAGI. The CDR3, as DNA: TGTGTCAGCAGCCCGAACACCGGGGAGCTGTTTTTT. Residues: CVSSPNTGELFF.

This clonotype showed up just a few times. The rearrangement uses TRBV20-1 and TRBJ2-7, with D possibly TRBD2 on 6 matching bases. With 8 bases removed from V and 0 bases from J, the gap between germline ends came to 14 bases. Germline V lookup: CDR1 DFQATT, CDR2 SNEGSKA (reference sequence). The CDR3 runs to 13 residues. The CDR3 coding sequence is TGCAGTTCCGGGCGGGACCTCTCCTACGAGCAGTACTTC. The encoded protein is CSSGRDLSYEQYF.

The gene calls are TRBV2 and TRBJ2-1; the D is unclear. This CDR3 contains 11 residues. Trimming removed 2 bases from V and 10 bases from J, with 6 bases in between. In germline, CDR1 is SNHLY, CDR2 FYNNEI. This CDR3 reads CASSEHSEQFF. The CDR3 DNA follows: TGTGCCAGCAGTGAACACTCCGAGCAGTTCTTC. The full variable domain, rest sourced from reference TRBV2 and TRBJ2-1, is EPEVTQTPSHQVTQMGQEVILRCVPISNHLYFYWYRQILGQKVEFLVSFYNNEISEKSEIFDDQFSVERPDGSNFTLKIRSTKLEDSAMYFCASSEHSEQFFGPGTRLTVL.

The gene calls are TRBV6-1 and TRBJ2-1, with 7 bases matching TRBD2. This CDR3 is 18 amino acids long. Germline values: CDR1 MNHNS, CDR2 SASEGT. The junction had 19 bases not matched to a gene; V was cut back by 6 bases and J by 5 bases. CDR3 region: CASRGRTAYGGGNNEQFF. The CDR3 DNA reads as TGTGCCAGCAGGGGCCGGACGGCCTATGGGGGGGGAAACAATGAGCAGTTCTTC.

J is TRBJ2-7 and V is TRBV20-1; perhaps TRBD1 as D (6 bases). V lost 5 bases and J 1 base, leaving 12 bases between the germline ends. This CDR3 spans 13 amino acids. CDR1 and CDR2 (germline): DFQATT, SNEGSKA (reference sequence). The chain's CDR3 is CSAGRDKSYEQYF. For the CDR3, the DNA is TGCAGTGCTGGCCGGGACAAGTCCTACGAGCAGTACTTC.

V gene TRBV5-1 combines with J gene TRBJ1-6; perhaps TRBD1 as D (5 bases). V lost 3 bases to trimming and J lost 7 bases, with 14 bases between them. Germline assignment: CDR1 SGHRS and CDR2 YFSETQ. There are 15 residues in the CDR3. CDR3: CASSWGVEGNSPLHF. CDR3 nucleotide sequence: TGCGCCAGCAGCTGGGGGGTAGAAGGGAATTCACCCCTCCACTTT.

This clonotype was recorded a few times. The V gene is TRBV5-1, the J gene TRBJ1-6; D gene unclear. The germline V gene has CDR1 SGHRS and CDR2 YFSETQ. V was cut by 0 bases and J by 6 bases, with 10 bases left in between. The CDR3 runs to 15 residues. The CDR3 region has the DNA TGCGCCAGCAGCTTGGCAGTGGGCAGTAATTCACCCCTCCACTTT. Translation gives CASSLAVGSNSPLHF.

The V gene is TRBV24-1, the J gene TRBJ2-5; TRBD1 or TRBD2 may be the D gene (5 bases each). Germline values: CDR1 KGHDR, CDR2 SFDVKD. The CDR3 is 13 amino acids. Deletions cut 7 bases from V and 5 bases from J, with 13 bases between. The CDR3 sequence: CATSPGAWETQYF. The DNA for the CDR3 is TGTGCCACCAGCCCCGGGGCGTGGGAGACCCAGTACTTC.

As DNA, the CDR3 is TGCGCCAGCAGCCTAACTATGCTAGCGGGAGTTTACAATGAGCAGTTCTTC. Protein product: CASSLTMLAGVYNEQFF. V usage is TRBV5-1 and J usage is TRBJ2-1; 10 bases fit TRBD2. Germline V lookup: CDR1 SGHRS, CDR2 YFSETQ. The CDR3 contains 17 residues. With V trimmed by 4 bases and J by 4 bases, 11 bases remained unmatched.